The following is a TCR beta chain sequence with its context. Antigen: not known. The entry originates in a study of identical twins. Findings of the study overall: Modelling approaches yielded underestimates of out-of-frame TCR alpha sharing between monozygotic twins. With beta out-of-frame sequences, excess sharing by twins was weaker.

Template switching added a universal primer binding site, and final cDNA carried unique molecular identifiers. TCRdb reanalysed the 5' RACE reads using MiXCR and keeps one entry per CDR3 protein. This repertoire shows a few hundred thousand distinct CDR3 sequences, 9.6% found once; its top ten account for under 3.5%. The CDR3 is 14 amino acids. V was trimmed by 2 bases and J by 5 bases, leaving 10 bases between them. Germline V lookup: CDR1 MNHEY, CDR2 SMNVEV (reference sequence). The sample was also reused in another study, on yellow fever vaccine responses in identical twins. As reported in that work: The authors reported partly convergent, partly personalized vaccine responses in identical twins.

This clonotype was sampled from a woman between 18 and 29 years old in good health. Sequencing used PBMCs. This sequence joins TRBV27 and TRBJ1-5; D is undetermined. The CDR3, as DNA: TGTGCCAGCAGTTTAAGGGCAGTCGATCAGCCCCAGCATTTT. Amino acids: CASSLRAVDQPQHF.